Listed below are T cell receptor beta chains from one sample, sequenced in a study of regulatory T cells in long-lasting Graves disease. Each CDR3 protein gets one entry after TCRdb re-called the multiplex PCR reads with MiXCR. Of approximately 400,000 distinct CDR3 sequences listed, around a quarter are singletons. The material sequenced was peripheral blood mononuclear cells (PBMCs), taken when the disease was refractory, from a patient treated with antithyroid drugs. The origin of the receptors is a female donor with Graves disease. The CDR3 runs from the conserved cysteine through the conserved F or W. Each record gives: D gene, clone size, V gene, J gene, CDR3 DNA, CDR3 protein. D genes are given only for firm matches. Clone size is shown for a subset of rows, as once, few, many or a class of expanded clone.

d_gene: -
abundance: many
v_gene: TRBV7-8
j_gene: TRBJ2-7
CDR3nt: TGTGCCAGCAGCTCTAAATCTAGCGCGTCGTCCTACGAGCAGTACTTC
CDR3aa: CASSSKSSASSYEQYF

d_gene: TRBD1
abundance: few
v_gene: TRBV28
j_gene: TRBJ2-2
CDR3nt: TGTGCCAGCAGGGGACAGGGTGACACCGGGGAGCTGTTTTTT
CDR3aa: CASRGQGDTGELFF

d_gene: TRBD1
abundance: few
v_gene: TRBV15
j_gene: TRBJ1-1
CDR3nt: TGTGCCACCAGCAGACTTCGACAGGGGAACCTCCTGAACACTGAAGCTTTCTTT
CDR3aa: CATSRLRQGNLLNTEAFF

d_gene: -
abundance: many
v_gene: TRBV2
j_gene: TRBJ1-1
CDR3nt: TGTGCCAGCAGTGATCGTTCGGGCGCGAACACTGAAGCTTTCTTT
CDR3aa: CASSDRSGANTEAFF

d_gene: TRBD1
abundance: few
v_gene: TRBV6-5
j_gene: TRBJ2-2
CDR3nt: TGTGCCAGCAGTTTTCCTTCGGGACAGGGGAACACCGGGGAGCTGTTTTTT
CDR3aa: CASSFPSGQGNTGELFF

d_gene: -
abundance: -
v_gene: TRBV6-1
j_gene: TRBJ2-5
CDR3nt: TGTGCCAGCAGACAAAGGGGTCCACAAGAGACCCAGTACTTC
CDR3aa: CASRQRGPQETQYF

d_gene: -
abundance: -
v_gene: TRBV25-1
j_gene: TRBJ1-5
CDR3nt: TGTGCCAGCAGTGAATATGAGGATGGTCAGCCCCAGCATTTT
CDR3aa: CASSEYEDGQPQHF

d_gene: TRBD2
abundance: -
v_gene: TRBV20-1
j_gene: TRBJ2-7
CDR3nt: TGCAGTGCTTTAAGCGGGGGCAGCTCCTACGAGCAGTACTTC
CDR3aa: CSALSGGSSYEQYF

d_gene: TRBD1
abundance: few
v_gene: TRBV18
j_gene: TRBJ1-2
CDR3nt: TGTGCCAGCTCATCGGACAGGGGGCTGTATGGCTACACCTTC
CDR3aa: CASSSDRGLYGYTF

d_gene: TRBD1
abundance: many
v_gene: TRBV28
j_gene: TRBJ1-2
CDR3nt: TGTGCCAGCAGTCACGGGACAGGGAACTATGGCTACACCTTC
CDR3aa: CASSHGTGNYGYTF

d_gene: TRBD1
abundance: once
v_gene: TRBV6-1
j_gene: TRBJ1-1
CDR3nt: TGTGCCAGCAGCCTACTCCCCGACAGGGTCATGAACACTGAAGCTTTCTTT
CDR3aa: CASSLLPDRVMNTEAFF

d_gene: -
abundance: -
v_gene: TRBV10-3
j_gene: TRBJ2-7
CDR3nt: TGTGCCATCAGTGAGTCAGAAGGATCCTACGAGCAGTACTTC
CDR3aa: CAISESEGSYEQYF

d_gene: -
abundance: few
v_gene: TRBV19
j_gene: TRBJ1-1
CDR3nt: TGTGCCAGTAGTAGTCGCACTGAAGCTTTCTTT
CDR3aa: CASSSRTEAFF

d_gene: TRBD2
abundance: -
v_gene: TRBV20-1
j_gene: TRBJ2-7
CDR3nt: TGCAGTGCTAGGGTTTCCAGCGGGAGCTCCTACGAGCAGTACTTC
CDR3aa: CSARVSSGSSYEQYF

d_gene: -
abundance: -
v_gene: TRBV5-8
j_gene: TRBJ1-5
CDR3nt: TGTGCCAGCAGCTCCGACACGGGTCGGCCCCAGCATTTT
CDR3aa: CASSSDTGRPQHF

d_gene: TRBD2
abundance: many
v_gene: TRBV2
j_gene: TRBJ2-1
CDR3nt: TGTGCCAGCAGTGAGGCTAGCGGGATATCCAGGTTCTTC
CDR3aa: CASSEASGISRFF

d_gene: -
abundance: many
v_gene: TRBV30
j_gene: TRBJ1-5
CDR3nt: TGTGCCTGGAGTGTTCTCACCAATCAGCCCCAGCATTTT
CDR3aa: CAWSVLTNQPQHF

d_gene: -
abundance: few
v_gene: TRBV5-1
j_gene: TRBJ2-2
CDR3nt: TGCGCCAGCAGCTTGGGAGCAGGCCCAAACACCGGGGAGCTGTTTTTT
CDR3aa: CASSLGAGPNTGELFF

d_gene: TRBD2
abundance: many
v_gene: TRBV12-3/TRBV12-4
j_gene: TRBJ2-2
CDR3nt: TGTGCCAGCACCAAGACCTGGTCGGGAGGCGACAACGGGGAGCTGTTTTTT
CDR3aa: CASTKTWSGGDNGELFF

d_gene: -
abundance: -
v_gene: TRBV7-9
j_gene: TRBJ2-5
CDR3nt: TGTGCCGGGGAGGTATCATATCAAGAGACCCAGTACTTC
CDR3aa: CAGEVSYQETQYF

d_gene: -
abundance: -
v_gene: TRBV11-2
j_gene: TRBJ2-7
CDR3nt: TGTGCCTGCAGCTTAGAATTATCGTTGCAGGAACCTTACGAGCAGTACTTC
CDR3aa: CACSLELSLQEPYEQYF

d_gene: -
abundance: many
v_gene: TRBV12-3/TRBV12-4
j_gene: TRBJ2-7
CDR3nt: TGTGCCAGCAGTTTTGTTCTGAACGAAGACGAGCAGTACTTC
CDR3aa: CASSFVLNEDEQYF

d_gene: TRBD1
abundance: many
v_gene: TRBV2
j_gene: TRBJ2-5
CDR3nt: TGTGCCAGCCGACTGGGACAGCACCAGTACTTC
CDR3aa: CASRLGQHQYF

d_gene: -
abundance: many
v_gene: TRBV28
j_gene: TRBJ1-5
CDR3nt: TGTGCCAGCAGTTTATCTGGAGGGGAACCCGTCAATCAGCCCCAGCATTTT
CDR3aa: CASSLSGGEPVNQPQHF

d_gene: TRBD1
abundance: -
v_gene: TRBV7-9
j_gene: TRBJ1-2
CDR3nt: TGTGCCAGCAGCTCCCGGTCCGGGACAGGTCCCCCTTATGGCTACACCTTC
CDR3aa: CASSSRSGTGPPYGYTF

d_gene: TRBD2
abundance: few
v_gene: TRBV6-5
j_gene: TRBJ2-7
CDR3nt: TGTGCCAGCAGTTCGGGACTAGCGGGAGTTCTGTACTTC
CDR3aa: CASSSGLAGVLYF

d_gene: -
abundance: -
v_gene: TRBV30
j_gene: TRBJ2-2
CDR3nt: TGTGCCTGGAGTGTACTGGGGGGAAGCACCGGGGAGCTGTTTTTT
CDR3aa: CAWSVLGGSTGELFF

d_gene: TRBD2
abundance: few
v_gene: TRBV28
j_gene: TRBJ2-7
CDR3nt: TGTGCCAGCACCCCGGGGGGGCAAGACGGCCACGAGCAGTACTTC
CDR3aa: CASTPGGQDGHEQYF

d_gene: -
abundance: once
v_gene: TRBV3-1
j_gene: TRBJ1-2
CDR3nt: TGTGTCAGCAGCCCCTCAGGATCCGGCTACACCTTC
CDR3aa: CVSSPSGSGYTF

d_gene: TRBD1
abundance: -
v_gene: TRBV10-3
j_gene: TRBJ2-6
CDR3nt: TGTGCCATCAGGGTGGGACAGGGCGCCAACGTCCTGACTTTC
CDR3aa: CAIRVGQGANVLTF

d_gene: -
abundance: few
v_gene: TRBV20-1
j_gene: TRBJ2-4
CDR3nt: TGCAGTGCTAGGGGTATGGCCAAAAACATTCAGTACTTC
CDR3aa: CSARGMAKNIQYF

d_gene: TRBD1
abundance: -
v_gene: TRBV30
j_gene: TRBJ1-1
CDR3nt: TGTGCCTGGAGCCCAACAGGGGGGACTGAAGCTTTCTTT
CDR3aa: CAWSPTGGTEAFF

d_gene: TRBD1
abundance: -
v_gene: TRBV19
j_gene: TRBJ1-5
CDR3nt: TGTGCCAGTAGTAACCTCGACAGGGGACTTAATCAGCCCCAGCATTTT
CDR3aa: CASSNLDRGLNQPQHF

d_gene: -
abundance: many
v_gene: TRBV28
j_gene: TRBJ1-2
CDR3nt: TGTGCCAGCAGCCACAGAGGAGTTCTTGACTATGGCTACACCTTC
CDR3aa: CASSHRGVLDYGYTF

d_gene: TRBD1
abundance: many
v_gene: TRBV12-3/TRBV12-4
j_gene: TRBJ2-7
CDR3nt: TGTGCCAGCAGTTTTTTGGGACAGACCTACGAGCAGTACTTC
CDR3aa: CASSFLGQTYEQYF

d_gene: TRBD2
abundance: few
v_gene: TRBV5-1
j_gene: TRBJ2-7
CDR3nt: TGCGCCAGCAGCTCAAAATCCGGGACTAGCGGGAGCTACTACGAGCAGTACTTC
CDR3aa: CASSSKSGTSGSYYEQYF

d_gene: -
abundance: few
v_gene: TRBV20-1
j_gene: TRBJ2-7
CDR3nt: TGCAGTGCTAGAGCCAGCGGACGGACCTACGAGCAGTACTTC
CDR3aa: CSARASGRTYEQYF

d_gene: TRBD2
abundance: many
v_gene: TRBV6-5
j_gene: TRBJ2-5
CDR3nt: TGTGCCAGCAGTTACTCTAGCGGGAGGGCTCGAGAGACCCAGTACTTC
CDR3aa: CASSYSSGRARETQYF

d_gene: -
abundance: many
v_gene: TRBV5-1
j_gene: TRBJ1-1
CDR3nt: TGCGCCAGCAGCGCCCGGGGCAGCATTAACACTGAAGCTTTCTTT
CDR3aa: CASSARGSINTEAFF

d_gene: -
abundance: -
v_gene: TRBV10-1
j_gene: TRBJ1-5
CDR3nt: TGCGCCAGCAGGGAAAGATTTAGCAATCAGCCCCAGCATTTT
CDR3aa: CASRERFSNQPQHF

d_gene: TRBD1
abundance: few
v_gene: TRBV12-3/TRBV12-4
j_gene: TRBJ2-2
CDR3nt: TGTGCCAGCAGGCCGGGACAGGGATACACCGGGGAGCTGTTTTTT
CDR3aa: CASRPGQGYTGELFF

d_gene: TRBD1
abundance: -
v_gene: TRBV12-3/TRBV12-4
j_gene: TRBJ2-1
CDR3nt: TGTGCCAGCAGGGCTAGACAGGGGGCAGTCAATGAGCAGTTCTTC
CDR3aa: CASRARQGAVNEQFF

d_gene: -
abundance: many
v_gene: TRBV7-8
j_gene: TRBJ1-1
CDR3nt: TGTGCCAGCAGCTACCTGGGGTCCCGGTCCACTGAAGCTTTCTTT
CDR3aa: CASSYLGSRSTEAFF

d_gene: -
abundance: -
v_gene: TRBV28
j_gene: TRBJ1-1
CDR3nt: TGTGCCAGCAGTCCCCTCACGGGCCGCAGGGCAGCTTTCTTT
CDR3aa: CASSPLTGRRAAFF

d_gene: -
abundance: few
v_gene: TRBV11-2
j_gene: TRBJ1-1
CDR3nt: TGTGCCAGCAGCCCTTGGGGAGGGTTGGGAACTTTCTTT
CDR3aa: CASSPWGGLGTFF

d_gene: TRBD1
abundance: -
v_gene: TRBV25-1
j_gene: TRBJ2-2
CDR3nt: TGTGCCAGCAGCCTCGGGACAGGCTTCACCGGGGAGCTGTTTTTT
CDR3aa: CASSLGTGFTGELFF

d_gene: -
abundance: few
v_gene: TRBV19
j_gene: TRBJ1-1
CDR3nt: TGTGCCAGTAGTCCGACACTTTACACTGAAGCTTTCTTT
CDR3aa: CASSPTLYTEAFF

d_gene: -
abundance: few
v_gene: TRBV12-3/TRBV12-4
j_gene: TRBJ2-5
CDR3nt: TGTGCCAGCAGCCCCCGCGTGGGCTCTCTAGAGACCCAGTACTTC
CDR3aa: CASSPRVGSLETQYF

d_gene: -
abundance: -
v_gene: TRBV4-3
j_gene: TRBJ1-2
CDR3nt: TGCGCCAGCAGCCAAGATGGGGATTTAAACTATGGCTACACCTTC
CDR3aa: CASSQDGDLNYGYTF